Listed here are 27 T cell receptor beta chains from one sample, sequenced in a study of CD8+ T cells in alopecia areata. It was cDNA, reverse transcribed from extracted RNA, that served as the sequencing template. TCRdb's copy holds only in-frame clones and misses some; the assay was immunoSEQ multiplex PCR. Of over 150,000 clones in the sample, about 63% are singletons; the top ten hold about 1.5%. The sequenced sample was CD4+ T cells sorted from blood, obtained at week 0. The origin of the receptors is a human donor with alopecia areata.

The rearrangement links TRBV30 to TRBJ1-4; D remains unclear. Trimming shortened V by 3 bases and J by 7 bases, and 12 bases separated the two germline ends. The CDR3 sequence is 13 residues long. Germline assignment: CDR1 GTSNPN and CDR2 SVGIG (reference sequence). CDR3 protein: CAWRAAKSEKLFF. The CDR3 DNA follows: TGTGCCTGGAGGGCTGCAAAGAGTGAAAAACTGTTTTTT.

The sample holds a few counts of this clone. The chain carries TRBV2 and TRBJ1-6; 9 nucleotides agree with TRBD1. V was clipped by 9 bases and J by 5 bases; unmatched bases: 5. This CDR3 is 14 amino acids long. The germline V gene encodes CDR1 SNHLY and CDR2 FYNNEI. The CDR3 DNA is TGTGCCAGGGGACAGGGAAGAAATAATTCACCCCTCCACTTT. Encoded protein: CARGQGRNNSPLHF. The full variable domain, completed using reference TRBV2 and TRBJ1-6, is EPEVTQTPSHQVTQMGQEVILRCVPISNHLYFYWYRQILGQKVEFLVSFYNNEISEKSEIFDDQFSVERPDGSNFTLKIRSTKLEDSAMYFCARGQGRNNSPLHFGNGTRLTVT.

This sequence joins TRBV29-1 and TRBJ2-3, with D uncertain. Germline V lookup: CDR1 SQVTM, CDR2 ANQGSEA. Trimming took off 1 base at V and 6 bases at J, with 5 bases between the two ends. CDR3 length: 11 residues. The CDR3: CSVEGVDTQYF. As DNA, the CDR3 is TGCAGCGTTGAAGGCGTGGATACGCAGTATTTT.

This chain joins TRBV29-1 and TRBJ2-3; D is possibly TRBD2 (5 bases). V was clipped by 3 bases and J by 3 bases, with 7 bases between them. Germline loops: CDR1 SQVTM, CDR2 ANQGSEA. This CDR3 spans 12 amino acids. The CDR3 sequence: CSVEEVTDTQYF. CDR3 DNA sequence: TGCAGCGTTGAGGAGGTGACAGATACGCAGTATTTT.

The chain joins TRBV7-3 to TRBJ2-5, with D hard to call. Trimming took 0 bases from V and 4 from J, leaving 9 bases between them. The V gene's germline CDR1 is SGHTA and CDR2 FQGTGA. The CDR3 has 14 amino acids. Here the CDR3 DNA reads TGTGCCAGCAGCTTAACATCGTCGGGAGAGACCCAGTACTTC. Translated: CASSLTSSGETQYF.

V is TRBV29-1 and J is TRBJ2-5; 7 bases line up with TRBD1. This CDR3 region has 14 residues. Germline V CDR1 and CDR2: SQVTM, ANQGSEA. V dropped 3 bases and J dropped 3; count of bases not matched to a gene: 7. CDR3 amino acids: CSVDSGQNKETQYF. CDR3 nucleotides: TGCAGCGTTGATTCGGGACAGAATAAAGAGACCCAGTACTTC.

This CDR3 is CSAREANTIYF. The CDR3 bases are TGCAGTGCTAGAGAGGCGAACACCATATATTTT. The genes are TRBV20-1 and TRBJ1-3; D is uncertain. This CDR3 is 11 amino acids long. CDR1 DFQATT and CDR2 SNEGSKA come from the germline V gene (reference sequence). Trimming pared 0 bases from V and 7 bases from J, leaving 4 bases between.

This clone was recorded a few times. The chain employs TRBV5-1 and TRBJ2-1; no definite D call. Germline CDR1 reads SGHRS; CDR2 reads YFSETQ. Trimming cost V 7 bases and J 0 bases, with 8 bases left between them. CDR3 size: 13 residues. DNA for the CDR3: TGCGCCAGCGGATCGGGCTCCTACAATGAGCAGTTCTTC. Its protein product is CASGSGSYNEQFF.

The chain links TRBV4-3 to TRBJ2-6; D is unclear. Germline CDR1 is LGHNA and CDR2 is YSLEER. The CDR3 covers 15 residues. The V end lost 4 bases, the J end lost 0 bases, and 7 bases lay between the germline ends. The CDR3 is CASSRTLSGANVLTF. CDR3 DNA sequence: TGCGCCAGCAGCCGAACACTCTCTGGGGCCAACGTCCTGACTTTC.

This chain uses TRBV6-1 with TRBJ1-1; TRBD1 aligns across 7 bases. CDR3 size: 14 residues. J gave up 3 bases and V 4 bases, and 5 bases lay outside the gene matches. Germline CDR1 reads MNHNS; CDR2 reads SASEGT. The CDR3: CASSATGTDTEAFF. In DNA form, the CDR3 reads TGTGCCAGCAGTGCAACCGGGACAGACACTGAAGCTTTCTTT.

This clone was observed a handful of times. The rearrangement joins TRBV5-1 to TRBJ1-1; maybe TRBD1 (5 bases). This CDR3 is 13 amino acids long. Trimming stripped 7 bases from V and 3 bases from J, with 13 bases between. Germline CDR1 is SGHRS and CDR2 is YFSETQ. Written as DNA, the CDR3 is TGCGCCAGCGGGGACGAAACCTACACTGAAGCTTTCTTT. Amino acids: CASGDETYTEAFF.

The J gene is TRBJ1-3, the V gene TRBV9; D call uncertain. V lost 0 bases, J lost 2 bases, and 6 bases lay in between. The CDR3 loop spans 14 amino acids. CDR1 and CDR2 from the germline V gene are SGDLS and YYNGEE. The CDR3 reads CASSVGFTGNTIYF. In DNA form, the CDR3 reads TGTGCCAGCAGCGTAGGATTTACTGGAAACACCATATATTTT.

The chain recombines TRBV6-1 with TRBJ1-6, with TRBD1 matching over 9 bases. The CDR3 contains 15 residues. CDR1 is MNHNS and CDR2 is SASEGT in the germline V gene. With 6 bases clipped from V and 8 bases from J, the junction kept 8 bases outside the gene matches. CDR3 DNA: TGTGCCAGCAGACACGGAGGGACAGGGTATTCACCCCTCCACTTT. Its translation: CASRHGGTGYSPLHF.

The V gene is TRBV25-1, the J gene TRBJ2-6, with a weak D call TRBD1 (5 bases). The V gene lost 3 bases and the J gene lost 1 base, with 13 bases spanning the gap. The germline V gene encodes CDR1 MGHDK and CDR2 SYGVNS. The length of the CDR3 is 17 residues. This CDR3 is CASSDGHGASGANVLTF. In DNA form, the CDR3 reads TGTGCCAGCAGTGACGGACACGGAGCGTCTGGGGCCAACGTCCTGACTTTC.

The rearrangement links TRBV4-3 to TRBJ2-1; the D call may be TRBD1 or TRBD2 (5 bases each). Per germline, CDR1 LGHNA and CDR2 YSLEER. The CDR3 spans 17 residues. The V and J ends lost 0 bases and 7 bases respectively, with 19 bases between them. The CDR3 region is CASSQDEGIASRNEQFF. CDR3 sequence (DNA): TGCGCCAGCAGCCAAGATGAGGGGATAGCATCTCGGAATGAGCAGTTCTTC.

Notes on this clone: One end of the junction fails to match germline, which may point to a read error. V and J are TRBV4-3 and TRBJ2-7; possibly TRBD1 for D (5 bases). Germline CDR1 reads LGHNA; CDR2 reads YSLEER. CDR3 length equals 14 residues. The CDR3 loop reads CASSQDPGSSEQYF. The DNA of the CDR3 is TGCGCCAGCAGCCAAGATCCAGGGTCCTCCGAGCAGTACTTC.

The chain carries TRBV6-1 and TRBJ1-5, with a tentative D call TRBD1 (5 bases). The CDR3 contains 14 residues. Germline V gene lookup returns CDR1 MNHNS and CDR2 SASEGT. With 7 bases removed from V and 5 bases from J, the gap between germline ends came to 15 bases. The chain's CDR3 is CASMGQGMYQPQHF. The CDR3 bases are TGTGCCAGCATGGGGCAGGGAATGTATCAGCCCCAGCATTTT.

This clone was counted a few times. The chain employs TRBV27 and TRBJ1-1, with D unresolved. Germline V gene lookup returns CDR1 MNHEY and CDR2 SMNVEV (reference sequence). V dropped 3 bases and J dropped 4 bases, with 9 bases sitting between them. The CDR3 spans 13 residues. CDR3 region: CASSLAAATEAFF. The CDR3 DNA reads TGTGCCAGCAGTTTGGCGGCAGCCACTGAAGCTTTCTTT.

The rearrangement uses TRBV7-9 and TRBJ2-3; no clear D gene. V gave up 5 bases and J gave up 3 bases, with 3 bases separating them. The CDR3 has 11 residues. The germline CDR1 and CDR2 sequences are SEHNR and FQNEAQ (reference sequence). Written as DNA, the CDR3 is TGTGCCAGCAGCCAAACAGATACGCAGTATTTT. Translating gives CASSQTDTQYF. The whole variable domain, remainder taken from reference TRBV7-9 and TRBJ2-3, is DTGVSQNPRHKITKRGQNVTFRCDPISEHNRLYWYRQTLGQGPEFLTYFQNEAQLEKSRLLSDRFSAERPKGSFSTLEIQRTEQGDSAMYLCASSQTDTQYFGPGTRLTVL.

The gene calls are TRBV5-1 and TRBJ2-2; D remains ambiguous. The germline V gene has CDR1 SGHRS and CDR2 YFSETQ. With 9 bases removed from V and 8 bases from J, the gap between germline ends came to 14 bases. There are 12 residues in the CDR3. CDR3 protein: CATKRELGELFF. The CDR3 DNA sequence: TGCGCCACCAAAAGGGAATTAGGGGAGCTGTTTTTT.

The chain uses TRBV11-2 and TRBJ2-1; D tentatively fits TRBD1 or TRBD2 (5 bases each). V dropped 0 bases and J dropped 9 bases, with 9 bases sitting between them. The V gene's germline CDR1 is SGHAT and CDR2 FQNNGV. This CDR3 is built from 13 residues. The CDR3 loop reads CASSLDEGSEQFF. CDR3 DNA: TGTGCCAGCAGCTTAGATGAGGGGAGTGAGCAGTTCTTC.

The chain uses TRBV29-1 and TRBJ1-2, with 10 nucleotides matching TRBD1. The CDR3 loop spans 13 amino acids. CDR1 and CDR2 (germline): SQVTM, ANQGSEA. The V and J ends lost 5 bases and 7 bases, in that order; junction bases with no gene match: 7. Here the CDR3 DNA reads TGCAGCGTTACCGGGACAGGGGTGGCTGGCTACACCTTC. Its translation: CSVTGTGVAGYTF. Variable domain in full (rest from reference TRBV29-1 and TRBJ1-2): SAVISQKPSRDICQRGTSLTIQCQVDSQVTMMFWYRQQPGQSLTLIATANQGSEATYESGFVIDKFPISRPNLTFSTLTVSNMSPEDSSIYLCSVTGTGVAGYTFGSGTRLTVV.

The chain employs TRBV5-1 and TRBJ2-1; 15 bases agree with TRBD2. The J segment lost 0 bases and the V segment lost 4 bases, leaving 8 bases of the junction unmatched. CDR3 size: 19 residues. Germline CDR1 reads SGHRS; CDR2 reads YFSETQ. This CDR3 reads CASSAGLAGGRSSYNEQFF. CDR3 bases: TGCGCCAGCAGCGCGGGACTAGCGGGGGGCCGTAGCTCCTACAATGAGCAGTTCTTC.

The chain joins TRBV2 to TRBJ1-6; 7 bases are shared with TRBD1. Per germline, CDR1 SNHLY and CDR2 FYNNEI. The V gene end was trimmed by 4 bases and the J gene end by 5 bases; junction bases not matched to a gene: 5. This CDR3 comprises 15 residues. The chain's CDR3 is CASSVWDRDNSPLHF. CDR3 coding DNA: TGTGCCAGCAGTGTATGGGACAGAGATAATTCACCCCTCCACTTT.

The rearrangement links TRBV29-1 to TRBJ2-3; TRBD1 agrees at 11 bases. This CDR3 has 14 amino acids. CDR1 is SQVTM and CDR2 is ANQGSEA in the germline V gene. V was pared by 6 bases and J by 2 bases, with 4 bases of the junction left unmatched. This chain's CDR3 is CSVAGQGVTDTQYF. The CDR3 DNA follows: TGCAGCGTGGCGGGACAGGGGGTCACAGATACGCAGTATTTT.

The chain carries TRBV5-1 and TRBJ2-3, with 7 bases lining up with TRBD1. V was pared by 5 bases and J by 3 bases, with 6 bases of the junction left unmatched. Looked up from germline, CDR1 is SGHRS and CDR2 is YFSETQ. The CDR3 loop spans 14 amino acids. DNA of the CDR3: TGCGCCAGCAGACTGGGGACAGAAACAGATACGCAGTATTTT. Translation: CASRLGTETDTQYF.

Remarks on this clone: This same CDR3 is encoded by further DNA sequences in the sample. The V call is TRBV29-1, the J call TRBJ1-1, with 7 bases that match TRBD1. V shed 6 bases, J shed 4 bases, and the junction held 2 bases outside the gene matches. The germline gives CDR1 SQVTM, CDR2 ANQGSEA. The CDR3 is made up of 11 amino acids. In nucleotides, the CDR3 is TGCAGCGTAGACAGGGCCACTGAAGCTTTCTTT. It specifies CSVDRATEAFF.